This passage covers 10 T cell receptor beta chains from one sample sequenced in a study of cytomegalovirus exposure and HLA in healthy donors. Primers for the PCR totalled 60 Vbeta and 13 Jbeta. The table came from immunoSEQ multiplex PCR; TCRdb's copy has only in-frame clones and leaves some out. The sample holds 150,000 to 200,000 clones, around 80% seen once. Sequencing was done on a sample of PBMCs. These receptors all stem from a man younger than 35 in good health and CMV-seronegative.

The rearrangement uses TRBV29-1 and TRBJ1-1, with D possibly TRBD1 on 5 matching bases. This CDR3 has 13 amino acids. The germline gives CDR1 SQVTM, CDR2 ANQGSEA. With 7 bases removed from V and 1 base from J, the gap between germline ends came to 13 bases. This chain's CDR3 is CSALTDENTEAFF. The CDR3 coding sequence is TGCAGCGCTTTGACAGACGAGAACACTGAAGCTTTCTTT.

The J gene is TRBJ2-1, the V gene TRBV11-3, with 9 nucleotides matching TRBD2. CDR3 length: 17 residues. Germline loops: CDR1 SGHNT, CDR2 YENEEA. V trimming: 1 base; J trimming: 5 bases; junction bases outside the gene matches: 9. CDR3 residues: CASSLGGTSGPNNEQFF. CDR3 DNA sequence: TGTGCCAGCAGCTTAGGAGGTACTAGCGGGCCGAACAATGAGCAGTTCTTC.

V gene TRBV6-5 combines with J gene TRBJ2-1; TRBD1 matches at 8 bases. This CDR3 comprises 15 residues. In germline, CDR1 is MNHEY, CDR2 SVGAGI. Unmatched junction bases numbered 5, after V lost 4 bases and J lost 3 bases. This chain's CDR3 is CASSLQGDNYNEQFF. In DNA, the CDR3 is TGTGCCAGCAGTTTACAGGGGGATAACTACAATGAGCAGTTCTTC.

The chain is built from TRBV2 and TRBJ2-1; 10 nucleotides align to TRBD2. The CDR3 spans 14 residues. Trimming cost V 4 bases and J 6 bases; bases outside gene matches: 3. Germline V gene sequence: CDR1 SNHLY, CDR2 FYNNEI. The CDR3 sequence: CASSVTSGLNEQFF. The CDR3 DNA sequence: TGTGCCAGCAGTGTGACTAGCGGGCTCAATGAGCAGTTCTTC.

The V and J genes are TRBV4-2 and TRBJ2-5, with a weak D call TRBD2 (6 bases). Germline V lookup: CDR1 LGHNA, CDR2 YNFKEQ. V was shortened by 1 base and J by 3 bases, with 12 bases between the two germline ends. This CDR3 contains 15 residues. The CDR3: CASSQALGGEETQYF. The CDR3 DNA reads as TGTGCCAGCAGCCAAGCTCTCGGGGGTGAAGAGACCCAGTACTTC.

The chain joins TRBV7-2 to TRBJ1-1, with D possibly matching TRBD1 (6 bases). Germline values: CDR1 SGHTA, CDR2 FQGNSA. The CDR3 has 13 amino acids. Trimming took 5 bases from V and 11 from J, leaving 18 bases between them. The CDR3, as DNA: TGTGCCAGCAGCGACCAGGGGCCGGCCAGGGCTTTCTTT. Its protein product is CASSDQGPARAFF.

V and J are TRBV9 and TRBJ2-1; TRBD2 aligns across 11 bases. CDR1 is SGDLS, CDR2 YYNGEE, per germline. The CDR3 loop spans 17 amino acids. With 3 bases clipped from V and 8 bases from J, the junction kept 13 bases outside the gene matches. The CDR3, as DNA: TGTGCCAGCAGCGAAAGAGCCGGGACTAGCGGAAGAGATGAGCAGTTCTTC. It translates to CASSERAGTSGRDEQFF.

The sample holds a few counts of this clone. DNA for the CDR3: TGCGCCAGCAGTGTCAGTAGGGGGTCGAACACTGAAGCTTTCTTT. As protein: CASSVSRGSNTEAFF. This chain links TRBV10-1 with TRBJ1-1; a possible D gene is TRBD1 (6 bases). The CDR3 runs to 15 residues. Germline V gene lookup returns CDR1 WNHNN and CDR2 SYGVQD (reference sequence). V was shortened by 4 bases and J by 1 base, with 13 bases between the two germline ends.

This clone was picked up a small number of times. The chain recombines TRBV7-9 with TRBJ1-4; possibly TRBD1 for D (5 bases). This CDR3 has 15 residues. V shed 5 bases and J shed 4 bases, with 14 bases lying between them. Germline lookup yields CDR1 SEHNR and CDR2 FQNEAQ (reference sequence). CDR3 loop: CASSVNPGLNEKLFF. The CDR3 bases are TGTGCCAGCAGCGTAAACCCGGGACTTAATGAAAAACTGTTTTTT.

CDR3 residues: CASSQTGQTEAFF. In DNA, the CDR3 is TGTGCCAGCAGCCAAACGGGACAGACCGAAGCTTTCTTT. The chain links TRBV7-9 to TRBJ1-1; 7 bases map to TRBD1. Germline lookup yields CDR1 SEHNR and CDR2 FQNEAQ (reference sequence). The CDR3 has 13 amino acids. The ends lost 5 bases at V and 8 bases at J; junction bases unmatched: 8.